These T cell receptor beta chains were read from a single sample in a study of T-cell memory formation after mild COVID-19. TCRdb independently ran MiXCR on the 5' RACE reads; one entry per CDR3 protein. Here the sample spans about half a million distinct CDR3 sequences, about 20% being singletons. The sample taken for sequencing was PBMCs or a T cell subset sorted from them (not recorded which). The receptors here all came from an adult woman who had mild COVID-19 (a few samples of this study predate the infection). Cell type and time point are not known. Both conserved end residues are part of each CDR3. D genes are given only for firm matches. Expanded clones get a size class; other rows say once, few or many, or leave the size out.

cdr3_length j_call d_call v_call clone_size cdr3_aa cdr3_nt
15 TRBJ1-5 . TRBV30 few CAWSNKVDSNQPQHF TGTGCCTGGAGTAACAAGGTGGACAGCAATCAGCCCCAGCATTTT
15 TRBJ2-5 TRBD2 TRBV5-5 many CASSLWRGRRGTQYF TGTGCCAGCAGCTTGTGGCGGGGGAGACGGGGGACCCAGTACTTC
11 TRBJ1-4 TRBD1 TRBV25-1 few CASSAGGKLFF TGTGCCAGCAGTGCAGGGGGGAAACTGTTTTTT
15 TRBJ1-6 . TRBV18 . CASSPTGQNDSPLHF TGTGCCAGCTCACCCACAGGTCAAAATGATTCACCCCTCCACTTT
15 TRBJ1-3 . TRBV4-2 few CASSQDATARNTIYF TGTGCCAGCAGCCAAGATGCGACCGCCCGAAACACCATATATTTT
13 TRBJ1-5 . TRBV2 . CASSESRGQPQHF TGTGCCAGCAGTGAATCCCGGGGTCAGCCCCAGCATTTT
14 TRBJ1-2 . TRBV29-1 . CSVEATGTSHGYTF TGCAGCGTTGAGGCCACGGGTACCTCTCATGGCTACACCTTC
17 TRBJ2-1 . TRBV4-1 . CASSPAAGTSSYNEQFF TGCGCCAGCAGCCCCGCCGCTGGGACCAGCTCCTACAATGAGCAGTTCTTC
15 TRBJ1-6 . TRBV20-1 few CSARDEGSYNSPLHF TGCAGTGCTAGAGATGAGGGATCCTATAATTCACCCCTCCACTTT
15 TRBJ1-1 . TRBV7-9 . CASSKKTGMNTEAFF TGTGCCAGCAGCAAAAAGACAGGTATGAACACTGAAGCTTTCTTT
12 TRBJ2-5 TRBD1 TRBV9 few CASQRTGETQYF TGTGCCAGCCAACGGACAGGGGAGACCCAGTACTTC
15 TRBJ1-1 . TRBV7-3 . CASSLIWVGNTEAFF TGTGCCAGCAGCTTAATTTGGGTAGGGAACACTGAAGCTTTCTTT
13 TRBJ2-5 . TRBV6-1 . CASSEAGTETQYF TGTGCCAGCAGTGAAGCGGGGACGGAGACCCAGTACTTC
15 TRBJ2-2 . TRBV12-3/TRBV12-4 . CASSPSPRGTGELFF TGTGCCAGCAGCCCTTCCCCCAGGGGTACCGGGGAGCTGTTTTTT
10 TRBJ2-1 . TRBV5-1 many CASRQSEQFF TGCGCCAGCAGACAGAGTGAGCAGTTCTTC
14 TRBJ1-1 TRBD1 TRBV19 . CASQVDRGQTEAFF TGTGCCAGCCAGGTGGACAGGGGGCAAACTGAAGCTTTCTTT
15 TRBJ2-7 TRBD2 TRBV20-1 few CSAEEAVTSVYEQYF TGCAGTGCAGAAGAGGCGGTTACTAGCGTCTACGAGCAGTACTTC
14 TRBJ2-5 TRBD2 TRBV5-6 . CASSLPGLQETQYF TGTGCCAGCAGCTTGCCGGGACTACAAGAGACCCAGTACTTC
13 TRBJ2-1 TRBD2 TRBV12-3/TRBV12-4 many CASSSGGAGEQFF TGTGCCAGCAGTTCCGGGGGGGCGGGTGAGCAGTTCTTC
12 TRBJ2-3 TRBD1 TRBV13 few CALGQGAGPQYF TGTGCCTTAGGCCAGGGGGCAGGTCCGCAGTATTTT
12 TRBJ2-7 . TRBV12-3/TRBV12-4 few CASSLVRKEQYF TGTGCCAGCAGTTTGGTCCGTAAGGAGCAGTACTTC
14 TRBJ2-6 . TRBV12-3/TRBV12-4 . CASRDRQGANVLTF TGTGCCAGCAGAGATCGACAGGGGGCCAACGTCCTGACTTTC
17 TRBJ2-3 TRBD2 TRBV4-1 few CASSQDQAGGPRNTQYF TGCGCCAGCAGCCAAGATCAGGCGGGGGGGCCGCGGAATACGCAGTATTTT
17 TRBJ2-3 . TRBV2 . CASRPLGQGLSTDTQYF TGTGCCAGCAGACCCCTGGGGCAGGGCCTAAGCACAGATACGCAGTATTTT
17 TRBJ2-1 TRBD1 TRBV5-5 few CASSFRGTGNFYNEQFF TGTGCCAGCAGCTTTAGAGGGACAGGCAACTTCTACAATGAGCAGTTCTTC
14 TRBJ1-5 . TRBV24-1 few CATSGGSSNQPQHF TGTGCCACCAGTGGTGGGAGTAGCAATCAGCCCCAGCATTTT
14 TRBJ2-3 TRBD2 TRBV5-1 . CASSLASGGDTRYF TGCGCCAGCAGCTTGGCTAGCGGAGGAGATACGCGGTATTTT
15 TRBJ2-7 TRBD1 TRBV27 few CASSSPGQMIYEQYF TGTGCCAGCAGTTCCCCGGGACAGATGATCTACGAGCAGTACTTC
18 TRBJ2-2 TRBD2 TRBV5-5 . CASSLRAGGASNTGELFF TGTGCCAGCAGCTTGAGAGCGGGAGGCGCCTCGAACACCGGGGAGCTGTTTTTT
13 TRBJ1-3 . TRBV7-9 . CASSLGSGNTIYF TGTGCCAGCAGCTTAGGGTCCGGAAACACCATATATTTT
15 TRBJ2-1 . TRBV20-1 . CSARARAGSYNEQFF TGCAGTGCTAGAGCCAGAGCTGGTTCCTACAATGAGCAGTTCTTC
14 TRBJ2-2 . TRBV5-1 few CASSLLTGSGELFF TGCGCCAGCAGCCTCCTCACAGGGTCGGGGGAGCTGTTTTTT
16 TRBJ2-7 TRBD2 TRBV5-4 few CASSSGTSGRFHEQYF TGTGCCAGCAGCTCCGGGACTAGCGGGAGATTCCACGAGCAGTACTTC
16 TRBJ2-1 . TRBV7-8 . CASSSGTLESYNEQFF TGTGCCAGCAGCTCGGGGACTCTAGAGTCCTACAATGAGCAGTTCTTC
17 TRBJ2-3 TRBD2 TRBV27 . CASSSRRLAGSTDTQYF TGTGCCAGCAGTTCCCGCCGGCTAGCGGGGAGCACAGATACGCAGTATTTT
16 TRBJ2-6 . TRBV12-3/TRBV12-4 . CASRTIERAGANVLTF TGTGCCAGCAGGACCATAGAGCGGGCTGGGGCCAACGTCCTGACTTTC
15 TRBJ1-2 TRBD1 TRBV4-1 few CASRIRPGQIYGYTF TGCGCCAGCAGAATACGGCCGGGACAGATATATGGCTACACCTTC
15 TRBJ2-5 . TRBV12-3/TRBV12-4 few CASSFGSSGLVTQYF TGTGCCAGCAGTTTCGGATCATCAGGACTGGTCACCCAGTACTTC
14 TRBJ1-1 . TRBV6-1 few CASTRWEGFTEAFF TGTGCCAGCACTAGATGGGAGGGGTTTACTGAAGCTTTCTTT
15 TRBJ1-6 . TRBV16 few CASSQRRGSNSPLHF TGTGCCAGCAGCCAACGAAGGGGGAGCAATTCACCCCTCCACTTT
16 TRBJ2-7 . TRBV3-1 . CASSPKQSRHSYEQYF TGTGCCAGCAGCCCCAAGCAGTCTCGACACTCCTACGAGCAGTACTTC
14 TRBJ2-7 TRBD1 TRBV7-2 . CASSRTGGSGEQYF TGTGCCAGCAGTCGGACAGGGGGCAGCGGGGAGCAGTACTTC
15 TRBJ1-2 . TRBV7-3 few CASSLDPQGYYGYTF TGTGCCAGCTCCCTAGACCCTCAGGGATACTATGGCTACACCTTC
15 TRBJ2-7 TRBD2 TRBV4-3 . CASSQDPSGRFEQYF TGCGCCAGCAGCCAAGATCCTAGCGGGAGGTTCGAGCAGTACTTC
15 TRBJ2-3 . TRBV5-5 many CASSGAGLSTDTQYF TGTGCCAGCAGCGGAGCAGGCCTTAGCACAGATACGCAGTATTTT
16 TRBJ1-2 TRBD1 TRBV27 . CASSSGDRGLSGGYTF TGTGCCAGCAGTTCGGGGGACAGGGGACTATCGGGGGGCTACACCTTC
15 TRBJ1-5 TRBD1 TRBV20-1 few CSAGGLTGSRQPQHF TGCAGTGCTGGGGGGTTGACAGGGTCTCGCCAGCCCCAGCATTTT
16 TRBJ2-7 . TRBV6-1 few CASSVLDSKSLYEQYF TGTGCCAGCAGCGTTCTGGACAGCAAGTCACTCTACGAGCAGTACTTC
21 TRBJ2-3 TRBD2 TRBV24-1 . CATSDLQEWDNTVGGFGAQYF TGTGCCACCAGTGATTTGCAGGAGTGGGATAATACGGTGGGGGGGTTTGGAGCGCAGTATTTT
13 TRBJ2-3 TRBD2 TRBV29-1 few CSVRREGAYTQYF TGCAGCGTTAGGCGGGAGGGGGCGTATACGCAGTATTTT
14 TRBJ2-2 . TRBV7-6 . CASSLRDRTGELFF TGTGCCAGCAGCTTACGGGATAGGACCGGGGAGCTGTTTTTT
15 TRBJ1-4 . TRBV24-1 . CATSDPVTGNEKLFF TGTGCCACCAGTGATCCAGTGACGGGAAATGAAAAACTGTTTTTT
15 TRBJ2-7 . TRBV25-1 many CASSESGGGGYEQYF TGTGCCAGCAGTGAATCAGGAGGTGGGGGCTACGAGCAGTACTTC
16 TRBJ2-1 TRBD2 TRBV12-3/TRBV12-4 . CASSFSSGESYNEQFF TGTGCCAGCAGTTTCTCTAGCGGGGAATCCTACAATGAGCAGTTCTTC
13 TRBJ2-3 . TRBV20-1 . CSARVAATDTQYF TGCAGTGCTAGAGTAGCGGCCACAGATACGCAGTATTTT
15 TRBJ1-1 . TRBV12-3/TRBV12-4 . CASRPGPRGYAEAFF TGTGCCAGCAGGCCCGGGCCCAGAGGCTACGCTGAAGCTTTCTTT
15 TRBJ2-3 . TRBV7-8 . CASSFRRMGTDTQYF TGTGCCAGCAGCTTCAGGAGGATGGGTACAGATACGCAGTATTTT
14 TRBJ1-1 . TRBV7-9 few CASSLGEINTEAFF TGTGCCAGCAGCTTAGGGGAAATTAACACTGAAGCTTTCTTT
16 TRBJ2-3 . TRBV4-1 . CASSQAAGTITDTQYF TGCGCCAGCAGCCAAGCAGCGGGCACAATCACAGATACGCAGTATTTT
14 TRBJ1-2 . TRBV14 few CASSQGRGLDGYTF TGTGCCAGCAGCCAAGGTCGGGGTCTCGATGGCTACACCTTC